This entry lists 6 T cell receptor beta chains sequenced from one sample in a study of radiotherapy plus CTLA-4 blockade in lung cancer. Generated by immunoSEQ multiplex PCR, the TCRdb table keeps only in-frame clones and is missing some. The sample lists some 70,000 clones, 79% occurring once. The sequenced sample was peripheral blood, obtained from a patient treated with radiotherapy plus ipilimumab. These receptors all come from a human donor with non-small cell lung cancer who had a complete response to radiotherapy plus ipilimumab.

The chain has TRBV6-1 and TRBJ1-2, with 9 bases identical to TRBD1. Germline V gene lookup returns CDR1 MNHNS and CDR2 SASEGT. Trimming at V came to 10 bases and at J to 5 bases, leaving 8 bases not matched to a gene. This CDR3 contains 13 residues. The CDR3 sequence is CATHRGQFYGYTF. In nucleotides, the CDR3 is TGTGCCACCCACAGGGGGCAGTTTTATGGCTACACCTTC.

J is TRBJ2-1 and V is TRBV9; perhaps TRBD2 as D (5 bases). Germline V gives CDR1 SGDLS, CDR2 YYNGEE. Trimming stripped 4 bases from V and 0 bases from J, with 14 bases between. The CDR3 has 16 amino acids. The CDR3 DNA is TGTGCCAGCAGCCCCCCGGGGATTGGCTCCTACAATGAGCAGTTCTTC. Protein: CASSPPGIGSYNEQFF.

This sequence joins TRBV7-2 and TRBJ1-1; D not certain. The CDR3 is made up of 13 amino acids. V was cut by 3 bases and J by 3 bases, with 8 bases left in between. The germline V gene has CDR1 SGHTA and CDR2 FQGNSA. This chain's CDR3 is CASSFSTDTEAFF. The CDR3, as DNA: TGTGCCAGCAGCTTCTCCACAGACACTGAAGCTTTCTTT.

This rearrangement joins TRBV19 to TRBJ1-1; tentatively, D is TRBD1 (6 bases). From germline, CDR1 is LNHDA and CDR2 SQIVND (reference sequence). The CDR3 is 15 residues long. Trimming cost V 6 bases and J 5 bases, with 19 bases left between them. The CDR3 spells CASRGGSGIGTEAFF. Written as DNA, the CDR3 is TGTGCCAGTAGAGGGGGTTCGGGAATAGGAACTGAAGCTTTCTTT.

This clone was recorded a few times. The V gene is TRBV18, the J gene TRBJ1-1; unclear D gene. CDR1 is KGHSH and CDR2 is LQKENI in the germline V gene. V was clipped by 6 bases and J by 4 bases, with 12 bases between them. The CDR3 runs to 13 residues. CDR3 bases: TGTGCCAGCTCCCTAGACTCTGGCACTGAAGCTTTCTTT. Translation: CASSLDSGTEAFF.

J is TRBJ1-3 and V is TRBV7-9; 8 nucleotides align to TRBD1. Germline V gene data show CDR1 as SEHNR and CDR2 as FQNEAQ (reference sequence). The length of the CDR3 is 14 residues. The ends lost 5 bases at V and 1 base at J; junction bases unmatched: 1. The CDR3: CASSDRGSGNTIYF. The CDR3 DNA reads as TGTGCCAGCAGCGACAGGGGTTCTGGAAACACCATATATTTT.